Detailed here is one T cell receptor (beta chain). The sample comes from a study of shared clonotypes between healthy human individuals. The trim removed 3 bases at V and 3 bases at J, leaving 8 bases unmatched. Germline V gives CDR1 SEHNR, CDR2 FQNEAQ (reference sequence). The CDR3 is 16 amino acids. Assay used: immunoSEQ multiplex PCR; TCRdb lists only in-frame clones, some missing. The table records 1.4 million to 1.5 million clones, roughly 96% of them present only once. The sequenced sample was naive CD4+ T cells sorted from blood. Subset given: CD45RA+ positively selected. V is TRBV7-9 and J is TRBJ2-7; 10 positions match TRBD2. This clonotype was obtained from a man aged 25-45 years in good health. This chain's CDR3 is CASSFFHWTSGYEQYF. The CDR3 nucleotides are TGTGCCAGCAGCTTTTTTCACTGGACTAGCGGCTACGAGCAGTACTTC.